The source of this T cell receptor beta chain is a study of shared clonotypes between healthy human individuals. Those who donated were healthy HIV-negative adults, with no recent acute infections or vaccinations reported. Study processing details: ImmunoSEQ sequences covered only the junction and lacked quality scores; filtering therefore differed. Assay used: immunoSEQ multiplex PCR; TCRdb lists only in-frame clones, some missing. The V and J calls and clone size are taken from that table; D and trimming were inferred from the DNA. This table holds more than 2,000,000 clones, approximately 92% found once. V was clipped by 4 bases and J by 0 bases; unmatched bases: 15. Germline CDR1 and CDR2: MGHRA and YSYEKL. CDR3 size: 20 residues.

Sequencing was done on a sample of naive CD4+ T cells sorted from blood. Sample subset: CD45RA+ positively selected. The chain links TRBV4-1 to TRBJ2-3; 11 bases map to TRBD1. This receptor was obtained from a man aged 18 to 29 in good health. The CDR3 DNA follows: TGCGCCAGCAGCCCGGGCGAGGGACAGGGGGTGATACTTAGCACAGATACGCAGTATTTT. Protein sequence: CASSPGEGQGVILSTDTQYF.